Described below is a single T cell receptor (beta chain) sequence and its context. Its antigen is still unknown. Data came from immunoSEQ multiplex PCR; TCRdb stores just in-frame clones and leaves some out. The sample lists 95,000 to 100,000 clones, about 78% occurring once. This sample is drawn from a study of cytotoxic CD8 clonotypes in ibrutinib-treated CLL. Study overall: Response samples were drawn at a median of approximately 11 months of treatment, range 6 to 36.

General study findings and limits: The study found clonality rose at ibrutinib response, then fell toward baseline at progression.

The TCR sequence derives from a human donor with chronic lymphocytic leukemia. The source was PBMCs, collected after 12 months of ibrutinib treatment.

CDR3 protein: CASSPGPAGTQYF. The CDR3 bases are TGTGCCAGTAGCCCCGGGCCAGCGGGGACGCAGTATTTT. The rearrangement uses TRBV19 and TRBJ2-3, with 7 bases aligning to TRBD2. This CDR3 has 13 residues. With 6 bases clipped from V and 9 bases from J, the junction kept 9 bases outside the gene matches. The germline V gene encodes CDR1 LNHDA and CDR2 SQIVND (reference sequence).